The source of this T cell receptor beta chain is a study of shared clonotypes between healthy human individuals. General study findings and limits: The study's rarefaction showed incomplete sorted-subset sequencing despite large depth.

Terminally differentiated effector memory CD45RA+ cells were left out of the naive CD8 fraction, which was CD45RO-negative and positively selected for CCR7. Comments on this clone: Its antigen is not identified.

Data came from immunoSEQ multiplex PCR; TCRdb stores just in-frame clones and leaves some out. The sample has millions of clones; about 92% are singletons. The sequenced sample consisted of naive CD8+ T cells from PBMCs. The sequence derives from a man younger than 35 in good health. Some clones in this sample may be carry-over from other donors' samples.

This CDR3 is CASSLRRRDQPQHF. The DNA of the CDR3 is TGTGCCAGCAGTTTGAGGCGAAGGGACCAGCCCCAGCATTTT. The gene calls are TRBV28 and TRBJ1-5; tentative D call: TRBD1 (5 bases). Germline CDR1 MDHEN, CDR2 SYDVKM. With 3 bases removed from V and 7 bases from J, the gap between germline ends came to 13 bases. CDR3 size: 14 residues. The full variable domain, with the rest looked up from reference TRBV28 and TRBJ1-5, is DVKVTQSSRYLVKRTGEKVFLECVQDMDHENMFWYRQDPGLGLRLIYFSYDVKMKEKGDIPEGYSVSREKKERFSLILESASTNQTSMYLCASSLRRRDQPQHFGDGTRLSIL.